These 5 T cell receptor beta chains originate from one sample sequenced in a study of ipilimumab plus nivolumab after autologous stem cell transplantation. Only in-frame clones appear in the TCRdb table, and some are missing; sequencing was by immunoSEQ multiplex PCR. The sample contains tens of thousands of clones, roughly 92% of which appear only once. Sequenced here: PBMCs, sampled in a trial of ipilimumab plus nivolumab as post-transplant consolidation. Receptors were obtained from a male donor with multiple myeloma.

The chain combines TRBV7-2 with TRBJ2-7; D is unclear. With 2 bases removed from V and 2 bases from J, the gap between germline ends came to 4 bases. The CDR3 is 12 residues long. The germline V gene encodes CDR1 SGHTA and CDR2 FQGNSA. This CDR3 reads CASSLRPYEQYF. DNA of the CDR3: TGTGCCAGCAGCTTAAGGCCCTACGAGCAGTACTTC.

This clone was observed once. This CDR3 reads CASSLQAEQYF. The DNA of the CDR3 is TGTGCCAGCAGCCTACAGGCGGAGCAGTACTTC. This chain links TRBV7-9 with TRBJ2-7, with D possibly being TRBD1 (5 bases). The germline gives CDR1 SEHNR, CDR2 FQNEAQ (reference sequence). The CDR3 is 11 amino acids. V lost 5 bases and J lost 7, with 9 bases in between.

This clone has a single count. The gene calls are TRBV5-1 and TRBJ2-7, with TRBD2 identical over 8 bases. CDR1 and CDR2 from the germline V gene are SGHRS and YFSETQ. This CDR3 is 18 amino acids long. Losses at the gene ends were 4 bases for V and 0 bases for J; bases not matched to a gene: 15. As DNA, the CDR3 is TGCGCCAGCAGCCCAGCCCCGGGACTAGACCATTTCTCCTACGAGCAGTACTTC. Its protein is CASSPAPGLDHFSYEQYF.

The DNA of the CDR3 is TGTGCCACCAGCAGAATGGGCAGCAATCAGCCCCAGCATTTT. It yields the protein CATSRMGSNQPQHF. The chain is built from TRBV15 and TRBJ1-5; unclear D gene. V gave up 2 bases and J gave up 1 base, with 6 bases separating them. This CDR3 is 14 amino acids long. Germline CDR1 LNHNV, CDR2 YYDKDF (reference sequence).

The V and J genes are TRBV11-2 and TRBJ1-1; no clear D gene. V was cut by 4 bases and J by 2 bases, with 8 bases left in between. Per germline, CDR1 SGHAT and CDR2 FQNNGV. The CDR3 runs 13 residues. CDR3 DNA: TGTGCCAGCAGCTCTGGACTCAACACTGAAGCTTTCTTT. Protein product: CASSSGLNTEAFF.